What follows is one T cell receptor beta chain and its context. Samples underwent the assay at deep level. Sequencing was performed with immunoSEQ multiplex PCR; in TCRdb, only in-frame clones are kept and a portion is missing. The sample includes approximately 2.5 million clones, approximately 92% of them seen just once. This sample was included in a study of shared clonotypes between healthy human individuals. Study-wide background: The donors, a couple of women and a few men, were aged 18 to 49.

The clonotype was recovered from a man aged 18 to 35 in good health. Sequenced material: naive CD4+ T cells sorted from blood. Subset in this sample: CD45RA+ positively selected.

CDR3 in amino acids: CASSSGASGSGETQYF. Here the CDR3 DNA reads TGCGCCAGCAGCTCGGGTGCTAGCGGGAGCGGAGAGACCCAGTACTTC. V is TRBV5-1 and J is TRBJ2-5, with 10 bases aligning to TRBD2. The CDR3 length is 16 residues. Germline-derived CDR1 and CDR2 are SGHRS and YFSETQ. The V and J ends lost 3 bases and 4 bases, in that order; junction bases with no gene match: 9.